This passage covers 2 T cell receptor beta chains from one sample sequenced in a study of T cell repertoires in cytomegalovirus infection. Their recognized antigens are unknown. A single record per CDR3 protein comes from TCRdb applying MiXCR to the reads. The repertoire includes under 150,000 distinct CDR3 sequences, around 30% of them detected once, and roughly two fifths sits in the top ten. The specimen was CD8+ T cells from cultured PBMCs, collected from culture after CMV antigen stimulation. These receptors all stem from a human donor in good health (CMV status not recorded). Some clones in this sample may be carry-over from other donors' samples.

This clonotype was observed at least ten times. The rearrangement uses TRBV7-8 and TRBJ2-1; 7 bases are a match to TRBD1. Germline CDR1 and CDR2: SGHVS and FQNEAQ. CDR3 size: 14 residues. The J segment lost 5 bases and the V segment lost 4 bases, leaving 5 bases of the junction unmatched. The CDR3 reads CASSSGQRNNEQFF. CDR3 DNA sequence: TGTGCCAGCAGCTCGGGACAGAGAAACAATGAGCAGTTCTTC.

This clonotype has only a few counts. The chain uses TRBV2 and TRBJ2-3, with 10 bases fitting TRBD1. Germline V gives CDR1 SNHLY, CDR2 FYNNEI. V gave up 4 bases and J gave up 2 bases; unmatched junction bases: 3. This CDR3 has 15 residues. CDR3 sequence: CASSGGTGDTDTQYF. The CDR3 DNA is TGTGCCAGCAGTGGAGGGACAGGGGACACAGATACGCAGTATTTT. The whole variable domain, remainder taken from reference TRBV2 and TRBJ2-3, is EPEVTQTPSHQVTQMGQEVILRCVPISNHLYFYWYRQILGQKVEFLVSFYNNEISEKSEIFDDQFSVERPDGSNFTLKIRSTKLEDSAMYFCASSGGTGDTDTQYFGPGTRLTVL.